The sequence of this T cell receptor beta chain was determined in a study of patients and donors after allogeneic stem cell transplantation. TCRdb ran MiXCR on the RT-PCR reads and lists one entry per CDR3 protein. The sample lists around 170,000 distinct CDR3 sequences, 24% seen once, with 26% in the top ten. This CDR3 has 14 residues. V lost 3 bases and J lost 5; bases outside the gene matches: 3. This receptor was identified in a human donor who was either an allogeneic HSCT recipient or a stem cell or donor lymphocyte infusion donor (not recorded which). It is not recorded whose cells these are; they may come from a transplant donor. Sequences were obtained from blood, either unsorted or a sorted T cell fraction (not recorded which). The genes are TRBV12-3 or TRBV12-4 and TRBJ1-2; 10 nucleotides agree with TRBD1. The CDR3 reads CASSFGGQGYGYTF. CDR3 coding DNA: TGTGCCAGCAGTTTTGGGGGACAGGGGTATGGCTACACCTTC.